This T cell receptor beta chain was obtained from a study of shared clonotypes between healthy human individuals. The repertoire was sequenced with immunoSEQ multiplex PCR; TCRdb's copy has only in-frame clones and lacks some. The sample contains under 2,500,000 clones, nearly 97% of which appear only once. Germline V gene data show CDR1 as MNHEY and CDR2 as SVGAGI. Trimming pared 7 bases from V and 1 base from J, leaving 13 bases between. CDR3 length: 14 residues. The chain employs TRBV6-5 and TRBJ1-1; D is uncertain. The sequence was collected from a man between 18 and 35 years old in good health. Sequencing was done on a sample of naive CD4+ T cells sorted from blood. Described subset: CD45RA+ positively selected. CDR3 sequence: CASTYSPQNTEAFF. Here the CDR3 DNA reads TGTGCCAGCACCTACTCCCCACAGAACACTGAAGCTTTCTTT.